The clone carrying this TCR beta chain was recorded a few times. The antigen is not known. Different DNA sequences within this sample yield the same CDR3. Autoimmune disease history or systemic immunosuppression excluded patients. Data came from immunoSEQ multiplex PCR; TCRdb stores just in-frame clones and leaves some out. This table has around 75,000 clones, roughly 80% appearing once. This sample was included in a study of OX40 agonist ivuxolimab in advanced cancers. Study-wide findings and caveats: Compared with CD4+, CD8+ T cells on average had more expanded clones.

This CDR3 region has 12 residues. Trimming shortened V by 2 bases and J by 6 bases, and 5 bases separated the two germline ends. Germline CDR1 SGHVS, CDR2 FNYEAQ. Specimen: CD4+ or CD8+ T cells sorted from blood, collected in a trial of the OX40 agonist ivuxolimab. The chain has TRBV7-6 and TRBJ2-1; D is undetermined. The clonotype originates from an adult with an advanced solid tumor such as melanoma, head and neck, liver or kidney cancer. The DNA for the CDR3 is TGTGCCAGCAGCTTAAAAGGCAATGAGCAGTTCTTC. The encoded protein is CASSLKGNEQFF.